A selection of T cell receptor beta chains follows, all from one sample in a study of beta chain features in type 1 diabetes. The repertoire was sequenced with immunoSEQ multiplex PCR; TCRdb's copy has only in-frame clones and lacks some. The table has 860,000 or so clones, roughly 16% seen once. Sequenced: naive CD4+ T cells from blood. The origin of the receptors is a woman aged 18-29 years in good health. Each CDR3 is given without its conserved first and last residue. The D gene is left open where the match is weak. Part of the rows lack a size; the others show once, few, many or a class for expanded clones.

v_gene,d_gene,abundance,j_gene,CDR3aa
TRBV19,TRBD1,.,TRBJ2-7,ASSEVGGYYEQY
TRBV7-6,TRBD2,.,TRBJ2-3,ASSTGLAGGGTDTQY
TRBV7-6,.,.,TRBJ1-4,ASSLRAPLTRNEKLF
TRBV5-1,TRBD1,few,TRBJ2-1,ASSYRDREGDRQF
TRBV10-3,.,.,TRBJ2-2,AISERFTGELF
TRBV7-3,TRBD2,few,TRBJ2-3,ASSPNSGRAGTQY
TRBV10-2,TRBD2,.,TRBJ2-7,ASSVPPGLAGPYRDEQY
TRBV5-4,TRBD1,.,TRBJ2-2,ASTLQTGDTGELF
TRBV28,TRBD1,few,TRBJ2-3,ASSLGSGTGVGRLGTQY
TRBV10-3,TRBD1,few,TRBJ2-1,AIRPGQEYNEQF
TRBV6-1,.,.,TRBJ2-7,ASRYREVDAYEQY
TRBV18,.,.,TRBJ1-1,ASSPVMNTEAF
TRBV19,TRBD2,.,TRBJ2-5,ASSYWREGLETQY
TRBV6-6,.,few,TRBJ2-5,ASSYSRETQY
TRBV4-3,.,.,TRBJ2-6,ASSQGGRGSSGANVLT
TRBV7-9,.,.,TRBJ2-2,ASSLLEYTGELF
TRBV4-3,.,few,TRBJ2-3,ASSQDHGSGSTDTQY
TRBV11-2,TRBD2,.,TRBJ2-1,ASSRRGLADNEQF
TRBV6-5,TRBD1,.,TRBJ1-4,ASSYSGTAEYEKLF
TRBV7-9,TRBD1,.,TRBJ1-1,ASSRAGGTEAF
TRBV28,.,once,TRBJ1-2,ASSLSGTGLDYGYT
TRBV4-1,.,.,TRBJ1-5,ASSQARDQPQH
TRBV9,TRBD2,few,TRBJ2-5,ASSVVPSGSRETQY
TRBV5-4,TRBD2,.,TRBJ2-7,ASSPSGTHYEQY
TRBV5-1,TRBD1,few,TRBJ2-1,ASSRDRDRDNNEQF
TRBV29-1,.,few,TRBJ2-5,SVFDSQETQY
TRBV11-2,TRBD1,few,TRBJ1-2,ASSLVRGPYGYT
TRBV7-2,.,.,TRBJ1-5,ASSFGDQPQH
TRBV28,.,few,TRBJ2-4,ASSDVSSNIQY
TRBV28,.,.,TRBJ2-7,ASGLPENYEQY
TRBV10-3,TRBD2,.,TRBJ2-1,AISVSSGRARVGDEQF
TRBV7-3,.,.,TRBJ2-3,ASSELVTQY
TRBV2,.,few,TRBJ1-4,ASRYSGEKLF
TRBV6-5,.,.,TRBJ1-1,ASSWTLRGEAF
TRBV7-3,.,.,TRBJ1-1,ASSLTGGDTEAF
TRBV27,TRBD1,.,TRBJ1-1,ASSLIGQGHTEAF
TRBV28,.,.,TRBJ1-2,ASANPGRAYGYT
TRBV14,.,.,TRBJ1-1,ASADPTLNTEAF
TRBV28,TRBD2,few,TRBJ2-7,ASSSGTRGGEQY
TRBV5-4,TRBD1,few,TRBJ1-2,ASIDTAGGLGGYT
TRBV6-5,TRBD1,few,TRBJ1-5,ASSYLGQFQPQH
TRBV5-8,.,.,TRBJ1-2,ASSSPPGVYGYT
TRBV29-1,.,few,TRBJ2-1,SVSGTGLYNEQF
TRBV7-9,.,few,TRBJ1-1,ASSQEGDTEAF
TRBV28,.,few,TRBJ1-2,ASSPDRNYGYT
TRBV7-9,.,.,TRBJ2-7,ASSFWGEQY
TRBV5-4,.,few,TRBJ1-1,ASTPPDSVVEAF
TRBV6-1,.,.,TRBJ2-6,ASRVTGYGANVLT
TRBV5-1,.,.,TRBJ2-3,ASRKRQYTDTQY
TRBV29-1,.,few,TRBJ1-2,STGQGKDYGYT
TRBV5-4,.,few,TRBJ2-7,ASSSRTFPYEQY
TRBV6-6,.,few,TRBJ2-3,ASSYTTSTDTQY
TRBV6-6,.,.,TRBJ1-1,ASSYWQGNTEAF